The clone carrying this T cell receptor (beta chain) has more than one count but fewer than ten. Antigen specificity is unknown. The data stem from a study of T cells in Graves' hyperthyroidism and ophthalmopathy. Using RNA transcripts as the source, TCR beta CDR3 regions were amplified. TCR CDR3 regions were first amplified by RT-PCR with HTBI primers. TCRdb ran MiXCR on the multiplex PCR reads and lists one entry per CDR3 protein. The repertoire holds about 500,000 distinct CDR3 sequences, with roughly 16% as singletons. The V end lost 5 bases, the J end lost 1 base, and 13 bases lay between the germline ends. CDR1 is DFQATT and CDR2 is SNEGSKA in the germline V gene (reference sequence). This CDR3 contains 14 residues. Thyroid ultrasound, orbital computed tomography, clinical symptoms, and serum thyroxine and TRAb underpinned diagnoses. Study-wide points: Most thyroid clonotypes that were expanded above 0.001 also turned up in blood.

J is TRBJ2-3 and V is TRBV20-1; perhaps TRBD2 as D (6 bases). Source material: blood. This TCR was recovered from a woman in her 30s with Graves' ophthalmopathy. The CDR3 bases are TGCAGTGCTGGGGACTGGCGCGGCACAGATACGCAGTATTTT. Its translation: CSAGDWRGTDTQYF.